Sequencing of this T cell receptor beta chain was carried out in a study of cytomegalovirus exposure and HLA in healthy donors. Study information: A prior study identified 110 million or so unique TCR beta sequences from about 180 million T cells.

Findings and caveats of the study: Relative to equally common others, HLA-associated TCR beta chains showed greater clonal expansion in a later analysis. HLA alleles showed associations with fewer than 20,000 TCR beta sequences in a later analysis, at a 0.05 false discovery rate.

With regard to this clone: The antigen remains undetermined.

Use of 60 Vbeta and 13 Jbeta primers characterized the PCR. Repertoires were generated with immunoSEQ multiplex PCR, while TCRdb's copy carries only in-frame clones and drops some. The sample has around 100,000 clones, roughly 70% seen once. Trimming removed 0 bases from V and 5 bases from J, with 5 bases in between. CDR3 length: 13 amino acids. Per the germline V gene, CDR1 is MNHEY and CDR2 is SMNVEV (reference sequence). V usage is TRBV27 and J usage is TRBJ2-1; D remains unclear. Specimen: PBMCs. The origin of this receptor is a man aged 40-49 years in good health and CMV-seropositive. The CDR3 reads CASSLSLNNEQFF. CDR3 sequence (DNA): TGTGCCAGCAGTTTATCACTGAACAATGAGCAGTTCTTC.